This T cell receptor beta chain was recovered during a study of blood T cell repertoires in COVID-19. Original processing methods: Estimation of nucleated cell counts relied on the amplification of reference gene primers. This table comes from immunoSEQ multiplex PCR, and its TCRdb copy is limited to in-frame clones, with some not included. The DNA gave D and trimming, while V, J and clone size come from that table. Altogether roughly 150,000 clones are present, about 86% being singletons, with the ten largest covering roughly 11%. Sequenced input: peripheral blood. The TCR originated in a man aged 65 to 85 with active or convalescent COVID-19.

The CDR3 region has the DNA TGTGCCAGCTCACCACGGGTAGGACAGACAAACACTGAAGCTTTCTTT. Protein product: CASSPRVGQTNTEAFF. The genes are TRBV18 and TRBJ1-1; maybe TRBD1 (6 bases). The germline V gene has CDR1 KGHSH and CDR2 LQKENI. The CDR3 sequence is 16 residues long. The germline V and J ends were trimmed by 1 base and 2 bases, with 14 bases remaining between them.